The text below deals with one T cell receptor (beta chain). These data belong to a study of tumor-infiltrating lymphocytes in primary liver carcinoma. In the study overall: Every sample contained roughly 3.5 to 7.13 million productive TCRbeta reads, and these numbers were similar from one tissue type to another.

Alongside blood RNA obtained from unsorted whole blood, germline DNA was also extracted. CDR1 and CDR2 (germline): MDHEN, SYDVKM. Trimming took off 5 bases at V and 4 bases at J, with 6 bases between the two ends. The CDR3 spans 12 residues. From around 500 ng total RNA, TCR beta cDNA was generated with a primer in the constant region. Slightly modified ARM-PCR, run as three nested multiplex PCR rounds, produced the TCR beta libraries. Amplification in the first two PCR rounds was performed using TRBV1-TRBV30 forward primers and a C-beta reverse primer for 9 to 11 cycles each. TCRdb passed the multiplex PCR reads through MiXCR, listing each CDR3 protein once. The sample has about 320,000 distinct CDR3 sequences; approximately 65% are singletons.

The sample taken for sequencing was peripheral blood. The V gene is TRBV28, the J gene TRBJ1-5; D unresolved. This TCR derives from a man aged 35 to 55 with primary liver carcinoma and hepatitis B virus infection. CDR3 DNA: TGTGCCAGCAGTCGAAATAATCAGCCCCAGCATTTT. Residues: CASSRNNQPQHF.